Included here is one T cell receptor beta chain sequence, with context. This entry belongs to a study of shared clonotypes between healthy human individuals. Study-wide context: Three plates each covered CD4 naive and memory; CD8 naive two, CD8 memory one.

This CDR3 region has 15 residues. Per the germline V gene, CDR1 is MDHEN and CDR2 is SYDVKM. Trimming took off 11 bases at V and 2 bases at J, with 21 bases between the two ends. Once extracted for a subset, genomic DNA was divided evenly among several immunoSEQ plates. Sequencing was performed with immunoSEQ multiplex PCR; in TCRdb, only in-frame clones are kept and a portion is missing. The table lists nearly 1,000,000 clones, around three quarters of them singletons. The sample comprised memory CD4+ T cells sorted from blood. Subset of the sample: CD45RA-negative fraction. This sequence originates from a man younger than 30 in good health. This rearrangement joins TRBV28 to TRBJ1-2, with D tentatively TRBD1 (5 bases). The DNA of the CDR3 is TGTGCCGTCGGGACCCCAGGTTTGGGGAACTATGGCTACACCTTC. Amino acids: CAVGTPGLGNYGYTF.